This T cell receptor beta chain was sequenced in a study of cytomegalovirus exposure and HLA in healthy donors (dated by TCRdb to between 2016 and 2019). Regarding the complete study: According to an earlier analysis of a few hundred of the donors, about 179 million T cells yielded roughly 110 million unique TCR beta sequences and roughly 280 Gb of sequence data. About 320 gigabases of sequencing data and tens of millions of unique TCR sequences were included in an early release covering roughly 600 HLA-typed donors. Among the approximately 400 genotyped donors, 75% to 90% belonged to the genetic ancestry cluster associated with self-reported Caucasian donors. The study was designed to test whether signatures of past pathogen exposure could be identified by cataloging public T cell receptors. The T cell repertoires of 670 or so subjects were profiled by immunosequencing and related to cytomegalovirus serostatus. In addition to the first cohort of 650 to 750 subjects, a separate validation cohort of 120 different subjects was used. The study combined high-throughput TCR immunosequencing, statistical association of individual TCRs with disease status, and machine learning to predict cytomegalovirus infection status. In a later analysis, previously published TCR beta repertoires from 670 or so donors were re-analyzed and high-resolution HLA genotyping was added so that TCR occurrence patterns could be studied. Rather than drawing on any new phenotypic data, the later analysis identified candidate immune exposures from TCR beta sequences and the way those sequences occurred across donors. In an earlier analysis of over 550 of the donors, high-throughput TCR beta sequencing was used to judge whether each TCR beta V gene segment behaved as functional or pseudogenic. Donor age, sex, ethnicity and CMV serostatus were compiled alongside the repertoire data. A later genetic analysis used genome-wide SNP genotypes for 398 of the 666 donors, treating that subset as a discovery cohort. Every discovery cohort repertoire had been produced on one sequencing platform. HLA typing covered class I and class II loci at four-digit resolution. Typing coverage differed by locus: A, B, C, DRB1 and DQB1 were typed in roughly 620-630 donors, DQA1 in about 560, DPA1 in around 610, and DPB1 in 400 to 490. A handful of DR-DQ haplotypes were handled as single units for association and clustering because linkage in the cohort was strong. Among some 400 genotyped donors of the cohort, an average of roughly 230,000 unique TCR beta nucleotide sequences was sequenced per donor, of which about 20% were non-productive. Results and caveats for the whole study, not just this receptor: A later genetic analysis associated a missense DCLRE1C variant with V-gene and J-gene trimming of TCR beta chains, and an independent cohort replicated the association. The authors suggested that the approach could potentially be generalized to other disease states and immunological phenotypes. Because HLA typing was missing for some donors at each locus, association tests included only the typed subset. According to a later analysis, most CMV-associated TCR beta chains appeared to be HLA-restricted, and the HLA associations seemed to be driven largely by CMV exposure. A cluster of highly shared sequence variants was judged likely to represent a technical artifact of the sequencing pipeline. This cohort had only TCR beta chains sequenced, and the lack of alpha or paired-chain data limited which features could be detected. The study gave a list of about 160 TCR beta chains associated with cytomegalovirus. Because counts were too low, fewer than 20 rarely observed V segments, including chromosome 9 orphons, were excluded from the earlier analysis of under 650 of the donors. A later analysis found that HLA-associated TCR beta chains were more clonally expanded and had lower generation probabilities than equally common non-associated chains. The only immune exposure information available for the cohort was CMV serostatus. Across donors, most TCR sequences were observed very rarely, whereas some public TCRs were present in many individuals. Specific HLA alleles were associated with 18,000 or so TCR beta sequences at a false discovery rate of 0.05 in a later analysis. A further reported finding was that TCR beta sequences accurately predicted the HLA-A and HLA-B alleles for most subjects in the first cohort. Broadly in line with IMGT annotations, most TCR beta V segments showed up in productive rearrangements about 90% or about 30% of the time in an earlier analysis of around 600 of the donors. In a later analysis, several top co-occurrence clusters were reported to appear linked to parvovirus B19, influenza, CMV and Epstein-Barr virus. According to a later analysis, TCR association rates differed among HLA loci, with DRB1 alleles showing the most associated TCRs and HLA-C alleles showing the fewest. Three of the identified cytomegalovirus-associated TCR beta chains were confirmed in vitro to be specific for cytomegalovirus antigens. A later genetic analysis reported fewer N-insertions in productive TCRs among donors in an Asian-associated ancestry cluster than the roughly 690-donor mean. The presence/absence analyses assumed that sequencing depth was roughly uniform across donors, and that assumption may not be true. Because the 87-base-pair reads could not distinguish some IMGT-functional V segments, including TRBV6-2 and TRBV6-3, those segments were excluded. When HLA alleles, especially DR and DQ, strongly co-occurred, attributing TCR associations to individual alleles was difficult. Correlated functional status among segregating V segments might be attributable to linkage disequilibrium, but an unknown experimental factor could not be ruled out. In both the original and validation cohorts, the classifier was reported to diagnose cytomegalovirus status with high specificity and sensitivity.

Counted from cysteine to phenylalanine, this CDR3 has 16 amino acids. The entry retains the CDR3 DNA only, 48 bases that are in frame from base 1. CDR1 MDHEN and CDR2 SYDVKM are derived from the germline V gene. This clone was counted between two and nine times. What this receptor recognizes is not known. The junction shows a germline mismatch at one end, possibly a read error. To prepare the library, the immunoSEQ multiplex PCR assay was applied. A mixture of 60 forward primers for TCR Vbeta segments and 13 reverse primers for TCR Jbeta segments was used in the multiplex PCR. The CDR3 region of rearranged TCR beta genes was amplified from genomic DNA by a multiplex PCR assay. On the Illumina HiSeq System, the amplified TCR beta libraries were sequenced as 87-base-pair reads. In the authors' own workflow: In a later analysis, some 80 million unique TCR beta chains were counted across the 500 to 850 repertoires, and roughly 10 million of these chains were shared by at least two donors. To remove PCR and sequencing errors, raw reads were error-corrected and collapsed into unique sequences using a nearest-neighbor algorithm that merged closely related sequences. To assign V, D and J gene segments, CDR3 sequences were aligned to IMGT reference sequences. For a sequence to be retained, a match of at least six nucleotides was required to both a V gene segment and a J gene segment. A rearrangement counted as productive if the CDR3 had no stop codons and remained in frame with V and J, and every other rearrangement counted as non-productive. CDR3 was defined according to IMGT convention as the region running from the second conserved V-encoded cysteine to the conserved J-encoded phenylalanine. The earlier analysis of approximately 590 of the donors excluded any sequence lacking an unambiguous match to a single V gene segment. In an earlier analysis of more than 500 of the donors, a V segment was called functional when productive rearrangements were above 56.7%, and segregating when the standard deviation between donors exceeded 5%. A statistical classification framework was built for diagnosing cytomegalovirus status from the catalog of TCR beta chain sequences. V and J gene assignment, in a later analysis, came from comparing TCR nucleotide sequences with IMGT/GENE-DB human TR gene sequences. The TCRdist pipeline was used in a later analysis to assign CDR3 sequences and most-parsimonious VDJ recombination scenarios. A later analysis defined each TCR beta chain by its CDR3 amino acid sequence plus V-gene family, and excluded reads lacking a unique V-gene family. To address suspected cross-contamination and a sequencing artifact, a later analysis removed around 600 highly shared, low-generation-probability nucleotide sequences. A later analysis calculated a clonal expansion index for each public chain from normalized within-repertoire ranks of inferred template counts. Generation probabilities in a later analysis came from a VDJ recombination model fitted to out-of-frame rearrangements, and those results were checked against IGoR. Hypergeometric tests were used in a later analysis to score TCR-TCR, TCR-HLA and TCR-CMV co-occurrence, with a repertoire-size bias correction applied to the TCR pairs. In a later analysis, false discovery rates were estimated by permuting HLA or CMV assignments 20 times. A later analysis grouped co-occurring TCRs with DBSCAN, adding TCRdist sequence similarity when clustering within HLA-allele-positive subsets. Repertoires with fewer than 30,000 or more than 120,000 public chains were left out of co-occurrence clustering, as were about 5 repertoires with anomalous nucleotide sharing. The immuneACCESS repertoire file appears here via TCRdb, limited to in-frame rearrangements. These files lack a portion of the clones; in checked studies, under half of the deficit traces to unresolved V genes, and the cause of the others is not known. The DNA gave D and trimming, while V, J and clone size come from that table. Across this sample there are approximately 170,000 clones, with around 73% seen only once. Approximately 5.4% of the sample lies in the top ten.

The cohort comprised approximately 700 healthy bone marrow donors. Cohort members were all nominally healthy when sampled, although unrecorded immune exposures were likely present. The donor was CMV seropositive and was included in the group of approximately 300 seropositive cohort members. A peripheral blood sample was provided by each donor, and peripheral blood mononuclear cells were used for TCR beta sequencing. Genomic DNA extraction from the blood cell samples was performed with the Qiagen DNeasy Blood Extraction Kit. Sequencing was performed on PBMCs. The sequence links TRBV28 to TRBJ2-3; 8 of the junction bases match TRBD1. This receptor was identified in a woman between 18 and 29 years old in good health and CMV-seropositive. The sequence in DNA is TGTGCCAGCAGTTCACCTTCCAGGGGGCGCACGGATACGCAGTATTTT. Its product reads: CASSSPSRGRTDTQYF.